These 23 T cell receptor beta chains share one sample of origin, sequenced in a study of T cell repertoires in cytomegalovirus infection. These receptors' targets are unknown. TCRdb itself ran the reads through MiXCR, one entry per CDR3 protein. The data hold about 920,000 distinct CDR3 sequences, with 30% to 40% observed a single time. The sample was cultured CD8+ T cells from PBMCs, taken from culture after CMV antigen stimulation. All receptors derive from a human donor in good health (CMV status not recorded). Some clones in this sample may be carry-over from other donors' samples.

This clonotype was seen a handful of times. The chain has TRBV10-3 and TRBJ2-5; D unclear. The CDR3 runs to 15 residues. CDR1 ENHRY and CDR2 SYGVKD come from the germline V gene. With 0 bases removed from V and 1 base from J, the gap between germline ends came to 9 bases. This CDR3 is CAISESSASQETQYF. CDR3 nucleotides: TGTGCCATCAGTGAGTCTTCGGCTAGCCAAGAGACCCAGTACTTC.

The rearrangement uses TRBV29-1 and TRBJ2-5; D gene ambiguous. CDR3 length equals 10 residues. Germline CDR1 is SQVTM and CDR2 is ANQGSEA. Trimming stripped 4 bases from V and 5 bases from J, with 5 bases between. The CDR3 sequence is CSVVWETQYF. The CDR3 nucleotides are TGCAGCGTTGTTTGGGAGACCCAGTACTTC.

This clonotype was found a few times. This chain uses TRBV7-8 with TRBJ2-1; 9 nucleotides line up with TRBD2. V gave up 5 bases and J gave up 13 bases; unmatched junction bases: 3. CDR3 length: 11 residues. The germline V gene encodes CDR1 SGHVS and CDR2 FQNEAQ. CDR3 loop: CASSGRGGQFF. CDR3 sequence (DNA): TGTGCCAGCAGCGGGCGGGGGGGCCAGTTCTTC.

The gene calls are TRBV6-8 and TRBJ1-1; D might be TRBD1 (5 bases). The CDR3 length is 14 residues. The germline gives CDR1 MNHGY, CDR2 SAAAGT. Trimming cost V 5 bases and J 3 bases, with 13 bases left between them. DNA for the CDR3: TGTGCCAGCAGTAAACGGGACTTTTACACTGAAGCTTTCTTT. It encodes CASSKRDFYTEAFF.

This clonotype was counted a few times. CDR3 sequence: CASSLIETGTGYEKLFF. CDR3 sequence (DNA): TGTGCCAGCAGCTTAATAGAAACCGGGACAGGGTACGAAAAACTGTTTTTT. V and J are TRBV7-8 and TRBJ1-4; TRBD1 matches at 9 bases. The CDR3 length is 17 residues. V gave up 2 bases and J gave up 8 bases; unmatched junction bases: 12. From germline, CDR1 is SGHVS and CDR2 FQNEAQ.

This clonotype was detected a few times. The chain couples TRBV6-6 to TRBJ2-1, with a weak D call TRBD1 (7 bases). Germline-derived CDR1 and CDR2 are MNHNY and SVGAGI (reference sequence). Trimming left V 2 bases short and J 6 bases short, with 14 bases between. This CDR3 has 15 amino acids. CDR3 sequence (DNA): TGTGCCAGCAGTTACGGCAGGGGGGTGAGCAATGAGCAGTTCTTC. It yields the protein CASSYGRGVSNEQFF.

This clonotype showed up just once. This clone may be a read error of a much larger clone one base away. The V gene is TRBV7-8, the J gene TRBJ2-7, with 8 bases identical to TRBD1. The CDR3 extends over 14 amino acids. Germline CDR1 and CDR2: SGHVS and FQNEAQ. CDR3 region: CANSPMDRVYEQYF. CDR3 bases: TGTGCCAACAGCCCGATGGACAGGGTCTACGAGCAGTACTTC.

In its sample, this clonotype was seen a few times. The V call is TRBV28, the J call TRBJ2-7, with D possibly matching TRBD2 (6 bases). The CDR3 consists of 15 residues. V lost 4 bases to trimming and J lost 0 bases, with 13 bases between them. CDR1 is MDHEN, CDR2 SYDVKM, per germline. Here the CDR3 reads CASSSFGGRSYEQYV. CDR3 DNA: TGTGCCAGCAGTTCGTTCGGGGGACGCTCCTACGAGCAGTACGTC.

Ten or more counts support this clonotype. This rearrangement joins TRBV7-2 to TRBJ2-5; D is ambiguous. Germline V gene sequence: CDR1 SGHTA, CDR2 FQGNSA. Trimming removed 5 bases at V and 1 base at J, with 11 bases between. This CDR3 spans 14 amino acids. The CDR3 reads CASSPLPRQETQYF. The CDR3 nucleotides read TGTGCCAGCAGCCCCCTACCCCGCCAAGAGACCCAGTACTTC.

Only a few counts were recorded for this clonotype. The chain has TRBV7-9 and TRBJ1-2; 7 bases are a match to TRBD1. The CDR3 totals 17 residues. The V segment lost 7 bases and the J segment 2 bases; nucleotides outside the gene matches: 16. The germline V gene has CDR1 SEHNR and CDR2 FQNEAQ (reference sequence). CDR3 sequence (DNA): TGTGCCAGCAAAAACTCCGGGACAGTCGGGCACAACTATGGCTACACCTTC. Residues: CASKNSGTVGHNYGYTF.

This clonotype turned up a few times. This chain links TRBV7-9 with TRBJ2-7; the D is unclear. The V gene lost 2 bases and the J gene lost 0 bases, with 14 bases spanning the gap. Germline loops: CDR1 SEHNR, CDR2 FQNEAQ (reference sequence). The CDR3 covers 16 residues. The CDR3 loop reads CASSLNPQQPSYEQYF. The CDR3 DNA is TGTGCCAGCAGCTTAAACCCGCAACAGCCCTCCTACGAGCAGTACTTC. Complete variable domain (other parts from reference TRBV7-9 and TRBJ2-7): DTGVSQNPRHKITKRGQNVTFRCDPISEHNRLYWYRQTLGQGPEFLTYFQNEAQLEKSRLLSDRFSAERPKGSFSTLEIQRTEQGDSAMYLCASSLNPQQPSYEQYFGPGTRLTVT.

The J gene is TRBJ1-5, the V gene TRBV19; a possible D gene is TRBD1 (6 bases). Trimming shortened V by 3 bases and J by 4 bases, and 16 bases separated the two germline ends. Per the germline V gene, CDR1 is LNHDA and CDR2 is SQIVND (reference sequence). The CDR3 extends over 16 amino acids. The CDR3 reads CASSISSRGLNQPQHF. The CDR3 region has the DNA TGTGCCAGTAGTATTTCGTCCAGGGGCCTTAATCAGCCCCAGCATTTT.

In this sample, this clonotype turned up a few times. CDR3 amino acids: CASSWESSGTQYF. Written as DNA, the CDR3 is TGTGCCAGCAGTTGGGAGAGTTCTGGTACGCAGTATTTT. V gene TRBV28 combines with J gene TRBJ2-3; a weak D match, TRBD2 (5 bases). Germline values: CDR1 MDHEN, CDR2 SYDVKM. The CDR3 contains 13 residues. V lost 4 bases and J lost 8, with 13 bases in between. The variable domain in full, completed from reference TRBV28 and TRBJ2-3, reads DVKVTQSSRYLVKRTGEKVFLECVQDMDHENMFWYRQDPGLGLRLIYFSYDVKMKEKGDIPEGYSVSREKKERFSLILESASTNQTSMYLCASSWESSGTQYFGPGTRLTVL.

The chain uses TRBV27 and TRBJ2-7; maybe TRBD1 (6 bases). The length of the CDR3 is 14 residues. Trimming cost V 5 bases and J 4 bases, with 15 bases left between them. Germline V CDR1 and CDR2: MNHEY, SMNVEV (reference sequence). CDR3 nucleotides: TGTGCCAGCAGTAGATCCGGGACATTTTACGAGCAGTACTTC. Translating gives CASSRSGTFYEQYF.

The V gene is TRBV6-6, the J gene TRBJ1-1; 9 bases are shared with TRBD1. This CDR3 has 16 amino acids. Per germline, CDR1 MNHNY and CDR2 SVGAGI (reference sequence). V shed 2 bases and J 3 bases; nucleotides not matched to a gene: 7. The CDR3 region is CASSYALDRGDTEAFF. The CDR3 DNA reads as TGTGCCAGCAGTTACGCCTTGGACAGGGGAGACACTGAAGCTTTCTTT.

This chain uses TRBV6-6 with TRBJ2-5; 8 bases map to TRBD2. The junction had 8 bases not matched to a gene; V was cut back by 8 bases and J by 0 bases. The CDR3 consists of 15 residues. Germline-derived CDR1 and CDR2 are MNHNY and SVGAGI (reference sequence). The CDR3 DNA reads TGTGCCAGCGGAGGGGGTAGCGGGGACCAAGAGACCCAGTACTTC. It yields the protein CASGGGSGDQETQYF.

On this clonotype itself: This may stem from a read error, because a much larger clone lies one nucleotide away. The chain is built from TRBV7-2 and TRBJ1-5, with D perhaps matching TRBD1 (6 bases). The CDR3 totals 16 residues. CDR1 is SGHTA, CDR2 FQGNSA, per germline. This chain's CDR3 is CVSSLVVTGSHQPQHF. As DNA, the CDR3 is TGTGTCAGCAGCTTAGTCGTAACAGGGTCCCATCAGCCCCAGCATTTT.

For this clonotype: This may come from a read error, since a much larger clone is one base off. The chain has TRBV7-2 and TRBJ2-7; D gene ambiguous. The germline gives CDR1 SGHTA, CDR2 FQGNSA. V lost 5 bases and J lost 5, with 13 bases in between. There are 13 residues in the CDR3. The CDR3 loop is CASSISGPNEQYF. CDR3 nucleotide sequence: TGTGCCAGCAGCATCAGTGGCCCTAACGAGCAGTACTTC.

CDR3 residues: CASSSWEGRDIQYF. The CDR3 coding sequence is TGTGCCAGCAGCTCATGGGAGGGGCGGGACATTCAGTACTTC. The J gene is TRBJ2-4, the V gene TRBV5-5; 7 nucleotides line up with TRBD2. With 3 bases clipped from V and 8 bases from J, the junction kept 8 bases outside the gene matches. Germline V lookup: CDR1 SGHKS, CDR2 YYEKEE (reference sequence). The CDR3 is made up of 14 amino acids.

Note on this clonotype: An end of the junction does not agree with germline; a read error may underlie this. CDR3 region: CASSFPDRDLVF. CDR3 DNA: TGTGCCAGCAGTTTCCCGGACAGGGATTTGGTCTTC. The chain employs TRBV27 and TRBJ2-1, with 8 bases aligning to TRBD1. Germline V lookup: CDR1 MNHEY, CDR2 SMNVEV (reference sequence). CDR3 length: 12 residues.

A few counts support this clonotype. The chain is built from TRBV11-2 and TRBJ1-6; 7 bases are shared with TRBD1. The V gene's germline CDR1 is SGHAT and CDR2 FQNNGV. There are 16 residues in the CDR3. With V trimmed by 3 bases and J by 7 bases, 9 bases remained unmatched. The CDR3 protein is CASSFEGGQNNSPLHF. Written as DNA, the CDR3 is TGTGCCAGCAGCTTTGAGGGGGGACAGAACAATTCACCCCTCCACTTT.

V and J are TRBV12-3 or TRBV12-4 and TRBJ2-1, with 8 bases fitting TRBD1. This CDR3 region has 15 residues. With V trimmed by 7 bases and J by 4 bases, 9 bases remained unmatched. The CDR3 DNA sequence: TGTGCCAGCAACTCTCCGGGACAGGTTTACAATGAGCAGTTCTTC. Its protein product is CASNSPGQVYNEQFF.

This clonotype was detected a few times. The rearrangement uses TRBV9 and TRBJ1-2, with a possible D match to TRBD1 (6 bases). Germline values: CDR1 SGDLS, CDR2 YYNGEE. CDR3 length equals 14 residues. V dropped 7 bases and J dropped 3 bases, with 16 bases sitting between them. This chain's CDR3 is CASSEGGSDYGYTF. CDR3 DNA sequence: TGTGCCAGCTCAGAGGGGGGTTCCGACTATGGCTACACCTTC. The full variable domain, rest sourced from reference TRBV9 and TRBJ1-2, is DSGVTQTPKHLITATGQRVTLRCSPRSGDLSVYWYQQSLDQGLQFLIQYYNGEERAKGNILERFSAQQFPDLHSELNLSSLELGDSALYFCASSEGGSDYGYTFGSGTRLTVV.